The 18 T cell receptor beta chains below all came from one sample that was sequenced in a study of blood T cells in healthy people across ages. PCR was performed a second time for about 7 to 11 cycles using a sample-barcoded 5' primer and a J-beta primer mix. TCRdb ran MiXCR on the 5' RACE reads and lists one entry per CDR3 protein. The data hold 890,000 or so distinct CDR3 sequences, with 62% observed a single time. Specimen: blood. The receptor source for this set is a man aged 25 to 40 in good health.

About this clonotype: A single base separates this from a much larger clone, so it may be a read error. This rearrangement joins TRBV12-3 or TRBV12-4 to TRBJ1-5; 9 bases line up with TRBD1. The CDR3 is 15 residues long. The CDR3 here is CVSSLGQGPHQPQHF. CDR3 DNA sequence: TGTGTCAGCAGTTTGGGACAGGGCCCTCATCAGCCCCAGCATTTT.

This clonotype has just a few counts. The chain is built from TRBV20-1 and TRBJ2-7; D is undetermined. Trimming shortened V by 5 bases and J by 0 bases, and 14 bases separated the two germline ends. Germline V gives CDR1 DFQATT, CDR2 SNEGSKA (reference sequence). The CDR3 has 14 residues. CDR3 sequence (DNA): TGCAGTGCTCCGAGGCCTCTGAGCTCCTACGAGCAGTACTTC. Its protein is CSAPRPLSSYEQYF.

The chain recombines TRBV6-2 or TRBV6-3 with TRBJ1-2, with D tentatively TRBD1 (6 bases). With 3 bases removed from V and 6 bases from J, the gap between germline ends came to 17 bases. The CDR3 is 15 amino acids. Germline V gives CDR1 MNHEY, CDR2 SVGEGT. This CDR3 is CASSYPAGAEDGYTF. The CDR3 region has the DNA TGTGCCAGCAGTTATCCAGCAGGGGCGGAGGATGGCTACACCTTC.

V and J are TRBV6-5 and TRBJ2-5; 9 bases map to TRBD2. V gave up 0 bases and J gave up 5 bases; unmatched junction bases: 4. This CDR3 is built from 15 residues. Looked up from germline, CDR1 is MNHEY and CDR2 is SVGAGI. The CDR3, as DNA: TGTGCCAGCAGTTACTCGCGGGGGGGCGGTGAGACCCAGTACTTC. Protein product: CASSYSRGGGETQYF.

This chain joins TRBV6-5 and TRBJ2-1; D is ambiguous. CDR3 size: 15 residues. Germline V gene sequence: CDR1 MNHEY, CDR2 SVGAGI. V lost 0 bases and J 0 bases, leaving 6 bases between the germline ends. The CDR3 DNA follows: TGTGCCAGCAGTTACTCGACAAACTCCTACAATGAGCAGTTCTTC. Translation gives CASSYSTNSYNEQFF.

The CDR3 here is CATVTSGSSYEQYF. The CDR3 bases are TGTGCCACTGTGACTAGCGGTTCCTCCTACGAGCAGTACTTC. The J gene is TRBJ2-7, the V gene TRBV2; 9 nucleotides align to TRBD2. Germline assignment: CDR1 SNHLY and CDR2 FYNNEI. V gave up 10 bases and J gave up 0 bases; unmatched junction bases: 7. The CDR3 spans 14 residues.

The V call is TRBV5-4, the J call TRBJ1-2; D possibly corresponds to TRBD1 (5 bases). The CDR3 spans 14 residues. The germline V and J ends were trimmed by 4 bases and 0 bases, with 10 bases remaining between them. Germline V gene lookup returns CDR1 SGHNT and CDR2 YYREEE (reference sequence). The CDR3 spells CASSPRTTNYGYTF. The CDR3 nucleotides are TGTGCCAGCAGCCCCCGGACAACTAACTATGGCTACACCTTC.

The chain has TRBV28 and TRBJ2-1; 12 bases line up with TRBD1. Germline CDR1 reads MDHEN; CDR2 reads SYDVKM. This CDR3 spans 16 amino acids. V shed 4 bases, J shed 6 bases, and the junction held 7 bases outside the gene matches. CDR3 protein: CASSSFPGQGANEQFF. CDR3 in DNA: TGTGCCAGCAGTTCCTTCCCGGGACAGGGGGCCAATGAGCAGTTCTTC.

The J gene is TRBJ1-2, the V gene TRBV7-3; 12 bases are a match to TRBD1. This CDR3 has 16 residues. Germline CDR1 SGHTA, CDR2 FQGTGA. Trimming took 5 bases from V and 8 from J; bases not matched to a gene: 12. Written as DNA, the CDR3 is TGTGCCAGCAGCCGAACCCCGGGACAGGGGGCTCGGGGCTACACCTTC. Protein sequence: CASSRTPGQGARGYTF.

The genes are TRBV28 and TRBJ2-5, with D perhaps matching TRBD2 (7 bases). The CDR3 contains 12 residues. From germline, CDR1 is MDHEN and CDR2 SYDVKM. Trimming removed 3 bases from V and 11 bases from J, with 13 bases in between. The DNA of the CDR3 is TGTGCCAGCAGTTTTGGGGGGGCCATGCAGTACTTC. Its protein is CASSFGGAMQYF.

The chain couples TRBV7-2 to TRBJ2-5; the match to TRBD1 covers 10 bases. CDR3 length: 15 residues. Germline V gene sequence: CDR1 SGHTA, CDR2 FQGNSA. The trim removed 5 bases at V and 4 bases at J, leaving 7 bases unmatched. The chain's CDR3 is CASSPRRDRGETQYF. CDR3 DNA sequence: TGTGCCAGCAGCCCAAGGAGGGACAGGGGAGAGACCCAGTACTTC.

This chain connects TRBV3-1 to TRBJ2-5; D is unresolved. V gave up 3 bases and J gave up 5 bases, with 13 bases separating them. Germline-derived CDR1 and CDR2 are LGHDT and YNNKEL (reference sequence). The CDR3 length is 14 residues. CDR3 region: CASSHPLLRETQYF. CDR3 DNA sequence: TGTGCCAGCAGCCATCCACTACTGCGGGAGACCCAGTACTTC.

CDR3 DNA: TGTGCCAGCAGTTTCACGGGGGGCAGCACAGATACGCAGTATTTT. Translation: CASSFTGGSTDTQYF. V and J are TRBV12-3 or TRBV12-4 and TRBJ2-3, with D perhaps TRBD2 (7 bases). The V end was cut by 3 bases, the J end by 0 bases, with 10 bases between. This CDR3 comprises 15 residues.

The genes are TRBV29-1 and TRBJ2-7; D not certain. Germline CDR1 is SQVTM and CDR2 is ANQGSEA. Trimming stripped 1 base from V and 5 bases from J, with 9 bases between. CDR3 length: 12 residues. CDR3 in DNA: TGCAGCGTTGAAGCGGGTGAAGACGAGCAGTACTTC. Its protein is CSVEAGEDEQYF.

The CDR3 nucleotides read TGTGCCAGCAGCGGGGGTAACTTAAGAAATGAGCAGTTCTTC. Translating it yields CASSGGNLRNEQFF. The V gene is TRBV7-9, the J gene TRBJ2-1; D may be TRBD1 or TRBD2 (5 bases each). Trimming left V 5 bases short and J 7 bases short, with 15 bases between. There are 14 residues in the CDR3. The germline CDR1 and CDR2 sequences are SEHNR and FQNEAQ (reference sequence).

This clonotype has a handful of counts. The genes are TRBV28 and TRBJ2-3; D not resolved. Trimming left V 2 bases short and J 0 bases short, with 12 bases between. Germline V lookup: CDR1 MDHEN, CDR2 SYDVKM. This CDR3 is built from 16 residues. CDR3 residues: CASSLITASSTDTQYF. The DNA of the CDR3 is TGTGCCAGCAGTTTAATAACCGCATCTAGCACAGATACGCAGTATTTT. Combining the CDR3 with reference TRBV28 and TRBJ2-3 gives the whole variable domain DVKVTQSSRYLVKRTGEKVFLECVQDMDHENMFWYRQDPGLGLRLIYFSYDVKMKEKGDIPEGYSVSREKKERFSLILESASTNQTSMYLCASSLITASSTDTQYFGPGTRLTVL.

There are a few counts of this clonotype. The J gene is TRBJ2-1, the V gene TRBV4-3; weak D call: TRBD2 (6 bases). Germline V CDR1 and CDR2: LGHNA, YSLEER. CDR3 size: 12 residues. V was pared by 0 bases and J by 15 bases, with 12 bases between. CDR3 nucleotides: TGCGCCAGCAGCCAAGATCGGAGGGTACTGTTCTTC. It codes for CASSQDRRVLFF.

This clonotype came up a few times. CDR3 region: CASSPGSSPYNEQFF. CDR3 in DNA: TGCGCCAGCAGCCCTGGCTCTAGCCCTTACAATGAGCAGTTCTTC. V and J are TRBV5-1 and TRBJ2-1; D is perhaps TRBD2 (5 bases). V was clipped by 4 bases and J by 4 bases, with 15 bases between them. Germline CDR1 is SGHRS and CDR2 is YFSETQ. This CDR3 contains 15 residues.